Sequencing of this T cell receptor (beta chain) was carried out in a study of shared clonotypes between healthy human individuals. Germline V gene data show CDR1 as SGHNT and CDR2 as YYREEE (reference sequence). The CDR3 runs to 11 residues. V gave up 7 bases and J gave up 1 base, with 5 bases separating them. The repertoire was sequenced with immunoSEQ multiplex PCR; TCRdb's copy has only in-frame clones and lacks some. The sample consists of 2 million to 2.5 million clones, 85% to 95% of them appearing once. Comments on this clone: The sample carries other DNA sequences with the same CDR3.

Material for sequencing was naive CD4+ T cells from PBMCs. Subset here: CD45RA+ positively selected. The V gene is TRBV5-4, the J gene TRBJ1-1; no clear D. The receptor was derived from a young man in good health. Some clones in this sample may be carry-over from other donors' samples. Here the CDR3 DNA reads TGTGCCAGCGGACGGAACACTGAAGCTTTCTTT. It encodes CASGRNTEAFF.